This T cell receptor beta chain was recorded in a study of T cell responses to AZD1222 COVID-19 vaccine. Study-level findings and limits: With two AZD1222 doses given, Spike-specific TCR breadth and depth both rose. Seropositive AZD1222 recipients at baseline numbered only five or six.

This clone was detected only once. Its target is not known. Profiling relied on immunoSEQ multiplex PCR, and the TCRdb table lists in-frame clones only, not all of them. The table has 120,000 or so clones, approximately 88% seen once; the top ten hold roughly 1.4%. The germline V and J ends were trimmed by 5 bases and 0 bases, with 8 bases remaining between them. This CDR3 is built from 14 residues. Germline lookup yields CDR1 SGHTA and CDR2 FQGTGA. This specimen was peripheral blood, taken on day 0 of AZD1222 vaccination. V usage is TRBV7-3 and J usage is TRBJ2-1, with D tentatively TRBD1 or TRBD2 (5 bases each). This TCR was recovered from an adult in good health. CDR3 in amino acids: CASSPRGSYNEQFF. In DNA, the CDR3 is TGTGCCAGCAGCCCGAGGGGCTCCTACAATGAGCAGTTCTTC.